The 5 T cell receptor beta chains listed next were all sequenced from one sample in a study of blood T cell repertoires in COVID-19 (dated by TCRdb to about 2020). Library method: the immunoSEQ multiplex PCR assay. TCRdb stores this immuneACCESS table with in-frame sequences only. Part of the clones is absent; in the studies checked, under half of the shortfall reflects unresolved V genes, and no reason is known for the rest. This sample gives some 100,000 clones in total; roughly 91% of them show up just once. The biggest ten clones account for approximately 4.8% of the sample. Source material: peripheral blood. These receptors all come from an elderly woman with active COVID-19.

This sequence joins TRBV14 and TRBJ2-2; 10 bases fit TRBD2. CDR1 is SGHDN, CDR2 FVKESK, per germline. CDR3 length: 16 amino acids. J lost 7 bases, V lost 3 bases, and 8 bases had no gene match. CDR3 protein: CASSHTAGGRSGELFF. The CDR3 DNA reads TGTGCCAGCAGCCACACAGCGGGAGGGCGCAGCGGGGAGCTGTTTTTT.

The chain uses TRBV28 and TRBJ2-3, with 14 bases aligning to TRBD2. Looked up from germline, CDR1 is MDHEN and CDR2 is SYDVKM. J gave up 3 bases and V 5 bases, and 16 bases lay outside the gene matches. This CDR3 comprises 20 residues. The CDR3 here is CASSPYPGLAGEGGTDTQYF. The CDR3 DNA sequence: TGTGCCAGCAGTCCGTATCCGGGACTAGCGGGAGAGGGAGGGACAGATACGCAGTATTTT.

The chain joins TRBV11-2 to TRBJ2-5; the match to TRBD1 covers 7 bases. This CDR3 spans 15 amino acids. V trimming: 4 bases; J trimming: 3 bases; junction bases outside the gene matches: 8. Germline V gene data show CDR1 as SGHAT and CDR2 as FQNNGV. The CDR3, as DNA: TGTGCCAGCAGCTCCCCGGGACAGCCAAAAGAGACCCAGTACTTC. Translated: CASSSPGQPKETQYF.

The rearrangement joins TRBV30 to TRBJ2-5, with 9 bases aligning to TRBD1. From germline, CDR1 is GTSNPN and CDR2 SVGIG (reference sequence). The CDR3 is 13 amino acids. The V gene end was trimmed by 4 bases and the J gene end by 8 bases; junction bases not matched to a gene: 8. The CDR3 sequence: CAWTPTGGFTQYF. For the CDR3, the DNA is TGTGCCTGGACCCCCACAGGGGGCTTTACCCAGTACTTC.

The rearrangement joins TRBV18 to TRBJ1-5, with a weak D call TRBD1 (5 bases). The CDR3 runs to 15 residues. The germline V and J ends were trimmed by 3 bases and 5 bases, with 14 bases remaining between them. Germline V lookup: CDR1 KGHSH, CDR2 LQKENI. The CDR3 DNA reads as TGTGCCAGCTCACCCAGCAGGGTAATTGATCAGCCCCAGCATTTT. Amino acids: CASSPSRVIDQPQHF.